Given below is one T cell receptor beta chain in context. The antigen remains undetermined. V was pared by 6 bases and J by 4 bases, with 18 bases of the junction left unmatched. Germline-derived CDR1 and CDR2 are SNHLY and FYNNEI. This CDR3 spans 18 amino acids. This table comes from immunoSEQ multiplex PCR, and its TCRdb copy is limited to in-frame clones, with some not included. Of fewer than 400,000 clones listed, 67% are singletons. This record belongs to a study of cytotoxic CD8 clonotypes in ibrutinib-treated CLL. Points from the study as a whole: While tracking circulating CD8+ T-cell counts, baseline clonality exceeded that of age-matched healthy donors. Clonality, elevated at ibrutinib response, dropped back toward baseline at progression.

Frozen PBMC stocks contributed roughly 2 micrograms of genomic DNA to the TCR beta libraries. The sequencing here drew on PBMCs, taken after 36 months of ibrutinib treatment. This receptor was identified in a human donor with chronic lymphocytic leukemia. This chain uses TRBV2 with TRBJ1-2; 9 nucleotides match TRBD1. The CDR3 protein is CASSPAGMRQGVPYGYTF. The CDR3 DNA follows: TGTGCCAGCAGCCCAGCGGGGATGCGACAGGGGGTTCCCTATGGCTACACCTTC.